Presented here are 16 T cell receptor beta chains from one specimen sequenced in a study of T cells in Graves' hyperthyroidism and ophthalmopathy. Amplified TCR beta CDR3 regions came from RNA transcripts. With the HTBI primer set, the TCR CDR3 went through a first round of RT-PCR. MiXCR, applied by TCRdb to the multiplex PCR reads, yields one record per CDR3 protein. The sample contains 350,000 to 400,000 distinct CDR3 sequences, about 20% of which appear only once. The specimen sequenced was blood. These TCRs come from a woman in her late teens or twenties with Graves' hyperthyroidism.

In its sample, this clonotype was seen many times. The V gene is TRBV28, the J gene TRBJ2-2; tentatively, D is TRBD1 (5 bases). Per the germline V gene, CDR1 is MDHEN and CDR2 is SYDVKM. This CDR3 is 13 amino acids long. V was cut by 8 bases and J by 5 bases, with 12 bases left in between. CDR3: CASQGRSTGELFF. The CDR3 bases are TGTGCCAGCCAGGGAAGGTCGACCGGGGAGCTGTTTTTT.

This clonotype was counted at least ten times. This chain connects TRBV3-1 to TRBJ1-5; D is unresolved. The ends were cut back, 4 bases at V and 3 bases at J, with 7 bases in the middle. CDR3 length: 13 amino acids. Germline V CDR1 and CDR2: LGHDT, YNNKEL (reference sequence). The CDR3: CASSLFPNQPQHF. DNA for the CDR3: TGTGCCAGCAGCCTCTTCCCCAATCAGCCCCAGCATTTT.

In regard to this clonotype: This sequence may be a read error, since a much larger clone differs from it by one base. The genes are TRBV15 and TRBJ2-7; 7 nucleotides agree with TRBD2. Germline assignment: CDR1 LNHNV and CDR2 YYDKDF (reference sequence). The CDR3 loop spans 13 amino acids. The CDR3 bases are TGTGTCACCAGCGGGGACGGCACCTACGAGCAGTACTTC. Amino acids: CVTSGDGTYEQYF.

This clonotype occurred many times. The J gene is TRBJ2-2, the V gene TRBV24-1; TRBD1 might be the D (6 bases). The CDR3 is 17 amino acids. With 3 bases removed from V and 6 bases from J, the gap between germline ends came to 19 bases. Germline CDR1 and CDR2: KGHDR and SFDVKD. The CDR3 bases are TGTGCCACCAGTGATCCGGCACGAGCAGGGGATGCCGGGGAGCTGTTTTTT. Protein sequence: CATSDPARAGDAGELFF.

This clonotype was detected many times. The genes are TRBV11-1 and TRBJ2-7; TRBD2 matches at 14 bases. The CDR3 length is 18 residues. Germline values: CDR1 SGHAT, CDR2 FQDESV (reference sequence). Trimming at V came to 4 bases and at J to 2 bases, leaving 10 bases not matched to a gene. The CDR3 sequence: CASSSVGLAGGKTYEQYF. For the CDR3, the DNA is TGTGCCAGCAGCTCCGTCGGACTAGCGGGGGGTAAGACCTACGAGCAGTACTTC.

The rearrangement joins TRBV4-1 to TRBJ2-5; no firm D call. V was pared by 2 bases and J by 1 base, with 5 bases between. The CDR3 sequence is 13 residues long. Per the germline V gene, CDR1 is MGHRA and CDR2 is YSYEKL. The CDR3 bases are TGCGCCAGCAGCCAATGGTCCCAAGAGACCCAGTACTTC. It translates to CASSQWSQETQYF.

Many counts were recorded for this clonotype. This rearrangement joins TRBV4-1 to TRBJ2-7, with 8 bases fitting TRBD2. There are 15 residues in the CDR3. V trimming: 6 bases; J trimming: 0 bases; junction bases outside the gene matches: 7. Germline CDR1 MGHRA, CDR2 YSYEKL. DNA for the CDR3: TGCGCCAGCAGTCTTAGCGGGGTGAGCTCCTACGAGCAGTACTTC. It specifies CASSLSGVSSYEQYF.

This rearrangement joins TRBV12-3 or TRBV12-4 to TRBJ2-4, with a tentative D call TRBD2 (6 bases). This CDR3 spans 18 amino acids. Trimming left V 6 bases short and J 1 base short, with 22 bases between. This chain's CDR3 is CASRPSETAAWAKNIQYF. The CDR3 bases are TGTGCCAGCAGGCCTAGCGAGACGGCAGCCTGGGCCAAAAACATTCAGTACTTC.

The table lists this clonotype with many counts. The chain couples TRBV10-3 to TRBJ1-3, with 11 bases lining up with TRBD1. With 2 bases clipped from V and 1 base from J, the junction kept 7 bases outside the gene matches. There are 18 residues in the CDR3. CDR1 and CDR2 (germline): ENHRY, SYGVKD. The CDR3 protein is CAISEAGQGDGSGNTIYF. CDR3 bases: TGTGCCATCAGTGAGGCGGGACAGGGGGACGGGTCTGGAAACACCATATATTTT.

The CDR3 sequence: CASSLWLGQPYEQYF. In DNA, the CDR3 is TGTGCCAGCAGTTTATGGCTGGGGCAGCCCTACGAGCAGTACTTC. This chain links TRBV27 with TRBJ2-7, with D possibly matching TRBD1 (5 bases). Germline values: CDR1 MNHEY, CDR2 SMNVEV (reference sequence). Trimming took off 1 base at V and 2 bases at J, with 12 bases between the two ends. The CDR3 spans 15 residues.

This clonotype was observed at least ten times. The chain has TRBV11-3 and TRBJ2-5; D is unresolved. Germline-derived CDR1 and CDR2 are SGHNT and YENEEA. V dropped 5 bases and J dropped 5 bases, with 9 bases sitting between them. CDR3 length: 12 amino acids. The CDR3: CASSRSGETQYF. The DNA of the CDR3 is TGTGCCAGCAGCAGATCCGGGGAGACCCAGTACTTC.

The table lists this clonotype with many counts. The gene calls are TRBV29-1 and TRBJ1-1; the D is unclear. The CDR3 consists of 13 residues. Germline CDR1 is SQVTM and CDR2 is ANQGSEA. V was trimmed by 4 bases and J by 0 bases, leaving 9 bases between them. The CDR3 DNA is TGCAGCGTTGGTCAGGTTATGAACACTGAAGCTTTCTTT. This gives the protein CSVGQVMNTEAFF.

This clonotype showed up many times. The V and J genes are TRBV28 and TRBJ1-2; maybe TRBD1 (5 bases). This CDR3 is 15 amino acids long. The germline gives CDR1 MDHEN, CDR2 SYDVKM. V gave up 11 bases and J gave up 4 bases, with 23 bases separating them. DNA of the CDR3: TGTGCCTACTCCCGTGGAGGGGCCGCTGGCTATGGCTACACCTTC. It codes for CAYSRGGAAGYGYTF.

The sample holds a few counts of this clonotype. The chain links TRBV13 to TRBJ2-7, with 11 bases that match TRBD1. The V and J ends lost 0 bases and 4 bases, in that order; junction bases with no gene match: 5. CDR1 is PRHDT and CDR2 is FYEKMQ in the germline V gene (reference sequence). CDR3 length equals 16 residues. The CDR3 sequence is CASSLGSGQGEYEQYF. CDR3 sequence (DNA): TGTGCCAGCAGCTTAGGTTCGGGACAGGGGGAGTACGAGCAGTACTTC.

This clonotype was picked up many times. J is TRBJ1-2 and V is TRBV12-3 or TRBV12-4, with D perhaps TRBD1 (6 bases). The CDR3 covers 17 residues. The ends were cut back, 5 bases at V and 4 bases at J, with 23 bases in the middle. Written as DNA, the CDR3 is TGTGCCAGCAGTCGGGGGGCGGCAGGGGCAAACCTCTATGGCTACACCTTC. Translation gives CASSRGAAGANLYGYTF.

Written as DNA, the CDR3 is TGTGCCAGCTCACGCGCTCAGCCCCAGCATTTT. Protein: CASSRAQPQHF. The rearrangement joins TRBV18 to TRBJ1-5; no firm D call. CDR1 and CDR2 (germline): KGHSH, LQKENI. Trimming left V 4 bases short and J 6 bases short, with 4 bases between. The CDR3 length is 11 residues.